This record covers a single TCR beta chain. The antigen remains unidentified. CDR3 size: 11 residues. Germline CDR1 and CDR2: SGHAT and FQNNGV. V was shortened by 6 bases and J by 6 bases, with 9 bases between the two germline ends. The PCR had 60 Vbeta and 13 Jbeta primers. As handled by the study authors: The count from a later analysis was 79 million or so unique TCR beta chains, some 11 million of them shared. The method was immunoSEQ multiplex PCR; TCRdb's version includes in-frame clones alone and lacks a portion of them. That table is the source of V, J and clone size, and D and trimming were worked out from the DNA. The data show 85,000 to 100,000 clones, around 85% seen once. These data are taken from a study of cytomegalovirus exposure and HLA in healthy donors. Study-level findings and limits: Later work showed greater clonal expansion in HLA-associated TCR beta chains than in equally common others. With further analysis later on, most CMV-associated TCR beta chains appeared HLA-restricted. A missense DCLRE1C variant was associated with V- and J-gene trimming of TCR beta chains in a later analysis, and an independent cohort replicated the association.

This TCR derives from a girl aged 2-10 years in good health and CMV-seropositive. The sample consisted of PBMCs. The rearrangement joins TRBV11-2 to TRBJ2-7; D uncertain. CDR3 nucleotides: TGTGCCAGCAGTTCAGGTCCCGAGCAGTACTTC. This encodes CASSSGPEQYF.